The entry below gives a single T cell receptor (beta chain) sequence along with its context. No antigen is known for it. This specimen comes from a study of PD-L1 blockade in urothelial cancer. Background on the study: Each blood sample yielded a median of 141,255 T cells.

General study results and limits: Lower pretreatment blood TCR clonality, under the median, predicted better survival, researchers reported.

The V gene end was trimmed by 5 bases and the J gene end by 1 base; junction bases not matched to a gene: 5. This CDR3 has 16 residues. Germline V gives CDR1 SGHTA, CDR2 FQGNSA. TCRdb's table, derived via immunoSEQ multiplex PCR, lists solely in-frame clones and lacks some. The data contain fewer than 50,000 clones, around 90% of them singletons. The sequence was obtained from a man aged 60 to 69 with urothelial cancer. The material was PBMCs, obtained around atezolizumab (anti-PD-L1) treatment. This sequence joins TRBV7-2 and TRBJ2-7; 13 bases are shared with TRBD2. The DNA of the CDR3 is TGTGCCAGCAGCAAGGGACTAGCGGGGAATTCCTACGAGCAGTACTTC. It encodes CASSKGLAGNSYEQYF.